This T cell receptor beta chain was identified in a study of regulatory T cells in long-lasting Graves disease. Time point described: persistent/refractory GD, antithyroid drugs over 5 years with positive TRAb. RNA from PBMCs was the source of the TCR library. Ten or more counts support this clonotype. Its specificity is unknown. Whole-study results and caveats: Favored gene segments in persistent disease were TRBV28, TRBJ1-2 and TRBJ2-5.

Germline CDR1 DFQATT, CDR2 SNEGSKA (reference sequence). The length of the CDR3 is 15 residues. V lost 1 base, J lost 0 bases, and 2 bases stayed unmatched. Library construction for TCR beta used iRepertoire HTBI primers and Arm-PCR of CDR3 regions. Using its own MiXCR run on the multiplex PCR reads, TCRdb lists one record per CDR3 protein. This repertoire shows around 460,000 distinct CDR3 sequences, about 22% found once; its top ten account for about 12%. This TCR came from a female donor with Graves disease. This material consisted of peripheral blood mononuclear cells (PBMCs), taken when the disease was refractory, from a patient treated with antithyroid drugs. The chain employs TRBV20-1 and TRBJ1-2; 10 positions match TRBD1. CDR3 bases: TGCAGTGCTAGAGTAGGACAGGGGGCTAACTATGGCTACACCTTC. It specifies CSARVGQGANYGYTF.